The source of this T cell receptor beta chain is a study of chemoradiotherapy in HPV16-positive cancers. Study at large: A couple of HPV16-positive patients' cells yielded candidate HPV-specific clones and common motifs.

Germline loops: CDR1 SGHTA, CDR2 FQGNSA. This CDR3 region has 17 residues. Sequencing used immunoSEQ multiplex PCR; TCRdb keeps in-frame clones, though not all of them. The sample holds 25,000 to 30,000 clones, 93% seen once. As for this clone: Relative to the germline gene, one junction end is altered; a read error may explain this.

The source is a human donor with HPV-associated anogenital cancer. The chain is built from TRBV7-2 and TRBJ2-7; 16 positions match TRBD2. This specimen was blood, taken from a patient who underwent chemoradiotherapy. The CDR3 sequence: CASSSQGPGTSGGAVDF. The CDR3 DNA reads TGTGCCAGCAGCTCTCAGGGCCCCGGGACTAGCGGGGGGGCCGTCGACTTC.